This is a list of T cell receptor beta chains from one sample in a study of beta chain features in type 1 diabetes. Sequencing used immunoSEQ multiplex PCR; TCRdb keeps in-frame clones, though not all of them. This table has 130,000 or so clones, approximately 9.8% appearing once. The material sequenced was central memory CD4+ T cells from blood. The receptors come from a woman aged 40 to 50 in good health. The CDR3 runs from the conserved cysteine through the conserved F or W. The D gene is left open where the match is weak. Part of the rows lack a size; the others show once, few, many or a class for expanded clones.

TRBD2 | NA | TRBJ2-5 | TRBV7-8 | TGTGCCAGCAGCCAGAGGCTAGCGGGGGGGCGAGAGACCCAGTACTTC | CASSQRLAGGRETQYF
TRBD1 | NA | TRBJ1-2 | TRBV27 | TGTGCCAGCAGTTTGCAGGGACAGGGAATCGGCTACACCTTC | CASSLQGQGIGYTF
TRBD2 | few | TRBJ2-1 | TRBV19 | TGTGCCAGTAGTATAGCGAGATCGGGACTAGCAAGCGAGCAGTTCTTC | CASSIARSGLASEQFF
TRBD1 | NA | TRBJ2-1 | TRBV29-1 | TGCAGCGGCGGCCGGGACAGGGTATTCTTC | CSGGRDRVFF
NA | NA | TRBJ1-6 | TRBV11-2 | TGTGCCAGCAGCTTGACAACCTATAATTCACCCCTCCACTTT | CASSLTTYNSPLHF
NA | few | TRBJ1-5 | TRBV9 | TGTGCCAGCAGCGAGGGGACGGGCGGGGGTGTAGATAGCAATCAGCCCCAGCATTTT | CASSEGTGGGVDSNQPQHF
TRBD2 | few | TRBJ2-5 | TRBV6-1 | TGTGCCGGCAGCGGGGGAATGATGGAGACCCAGTACTTC | CAGSGGMMETQYF
TRBD1 | few | TRBJ2-7 | TRBV7-9 | TGTGCCAGCAGCTTCGGACGTGCGACAGGGAGAGACTACGAGCAGTACTTC | CASSFGRATGRDYEQYF
NA | few | TRBJ1-5 | TRBV7-9 | TGTGCCAGCAGCCGTGACAGTTATCAGCCCCAGCATTTT | CASSRDSYQPQHF
NA | NA | TRBJ2-7 | TRBV5-6 | TGTGCCAGCAGTTTTGCGGGACAGCCCTACGAGCAGTACTTC | CASSFAGQPYEQYF
TRBD1 | NA | TRBJ1-2 | TRBV20-1 | TGCAGAGGGACAGGGGGAAACGACTACACCTTC | CRGTGGNDYTF
NA | NA | TRBJ2-7 | TRBV21-1 | TGTGCCAGCAGTGCCGGGACAGGGGTAACCTACGAGCAGTACTTC | CASSAGTGVTYEQYF
NA | few | TRBJ2-1 | TRBV13 | TGTGCCAGCAGCTTAAGGGGGACCTACAATGAGCAGTTCTTC | CASSLRGTYNEQFF
NA | many | TRBJ2-7 | TRBV19 | TGTGCCAGTAGTCCCCCTGGGGCTCTCTACGAGCAGTACTTC | CASSPPGALYEQYF
TRBD1 | few | TRBJ1-2 | TRBV5-1 | TGCGCCAGCAGCTTGGAAGGGGACAGGACGTCCGGCTACACCTTC | CASSLEGDRTSGYTF
TRBD1 | NA | TRBJ1-4 | TRBV5-1 | TGCGCCAGCAGCACGGGACAGGGGGCCCTTTACGAAAAACTGTTTTTT | CASSTGQGALYEKLFF
NA | many | TRBJ2-3 | TRBV2 | TGTGCCAGCAGACGGCTGGAGAGCACAGATACGCAGTATTTT | CASRRLESTDTQYF